The next 18 T cell receptor beta chains were all read from a single sample in a study of T cell responses to AZD1222 COVID-19 vaccine. Profiled with immunoSEQ multiplex PCR; TCRdb holds only in-frame clones, not every one. The profile shows 95,000 to 150,000 clones, more than 70% of them singletons. Material: peripheral blood, obtained 28 days after the second AZD1222 dose. The receptors were sampled from an adult who received the AZD1222 COVID-19 vaccine.

The rearrangement uses TRBV7-2 and TRBJ2-2, with D possibly being TRBD2 (5 bases). Per germline, CDR1 SGHTA and CDR2 FQGNSA. This CDR3 comprises 14 residues. V was clipped by 5 bases and J by 4 bases, with 11 bases between them. Here the CDR3 DNA reads TGTGCCAGCAGCCCAACTAGACTCACCGGGGAGCTGTTTTTT. Translated, it gives CASSPTRLTGELFF.

The chain employs TRBV6-2 or TRBV6-3 and TRBJ1-1; 8 positions agree with TRBD1. The CDR3 spans 16 residues. With V trimmed by 6 bases and J by 6 bases, 15 bases remained unmatched. The germline V gene encodes CDR1 MNHEY and CDR2 SVGEGT. The CDR3 region is CASSDPSDRGTAEAFF. The CDR3 DNA sequence: TGTGCCAGCAGCGACCCGAGTGACAGGGGAACCGCTGAAGCTTTCTTT.

The chain combines TRBV27 with TRBJ1-2; possible D gene TRBD1, 5 bases. V was trimmed by 4 bases and J by 1 base, leaving 19 bases between them. Germline V CDR1 and CDR2: MNHEY, SMNVEV (reference sequence). The CDR3 is 17 amino acids. The CDR3 DNA sequence: TGTGCCAGCAGTTCTCAGGGTACCTACTTGGGTAACTATGGCTACACCTTC. Its protein is CASSSQGTYLGNYGYTF.

The chain couples TRBV4-1 to TRBJ2-1; tentative D call: TRBD2 (5 bases). Germline V gives CDR1 MGHRA, CDR2 YSYEKL. The germline V and J ends were trimmed by 4 bases and 10 bases, with 11 bases remaining between them. The CDR3 is made up of 12 amino acids. The CDR3 sequence is CASSPTPGEQFF. CDR3 bases: TGCGCCAGCAGCCCTACTCCGGGAGAGCAGTTCTTC.

This chain connects TRBV7-3 to TRBJ1-1, with 7 bases identical to TRBD1. This CDR3 contains 14 residues. Losses at the gene ends were 5 bases for V and 2 bases for J; bases not matched to a gene: 5. The germline gives CDR1 SGHTA, CDR2 FQGTGA. This CDR3 reads CASSAGTVNTEAFF. CDR3 in DNA: TGTGCCAGCAGCGCTGGGACAGTAAACACTGAAGCTTTCTTT.

This rearrangement joins TRBV6-5 to TRBJ1-3; weak D call: TRBD1 (6 bases). Between the trimmed V and J ends, which lost 6 bases and 4 bases, there was a span of 16 bases. Germline CDR1 MNHEY, CDR2 SVGAGI. The CDR3 has 15 residues. The CDR3 region has the DNA TGTGCCAGCAGAACGGGGGGGCCTTACGGAAACACCATATATTTT. Encoded protein: CASRTGGPYGNTIYF.

This chain joins TRBV27 and TRBJ1-5; a weak D match, TRBD1 (5 bases). Germline CDR1 MNHEY, CDR2 SMNVEV (reference sequence). This CDR3 contains 13 residues. V was shortened by 2 bases and J by 4 bases, with 6 bases between the two germline ends. The CDR3 DNA sequence: TGTGCCAGCAGTTTACGGGGGAATCAGCCCCAGCATTTT. Encoded protein: CASSLRGNQPQHF.

The chain uses TRBV29-1 and TRBJ1-6; 8 bases are shared with TRBD1. CDR3 length equals 13 residues. The V gene end was trimmed by 3 bases and the J gene end by 10 bases; junction bases not matched to a gene: 5. The germline gives CDR1 SQVTM, CDR2 ANQGSEA. DNA of the CDR3: TGCAGCGTTGAGGACCGACAGGGGTCACCCCTCCACTTT. Translating it yields CSVEDRQGSPLHF.

The genes are TRBV29-1 and TRBJ2-2, with 10 bases that match TRBD1. The J segment lost 6 bases and the V segment lost 5 bases, leaving 6 bases of the junction unmatched. Germline CDR1 is SQVTM and CDR2 is ANQGSEA. The CDR3 has 14 amino acids. For the CDR3, the DNA is TGCAGCGTTATGACAGGGGGCGCATCCGGGGAGCTGTTTTTT. Protein product: CSVMTGGASGELFF.

This clone was counted a few times. The chain joins TRBV7-2 to TRBJ2-3, with 7 positions matching TRBD2. The CDR3 consists of 15 residues. Germline V gives CDR1 SGHTA, CDR2 FQGNSA. Trimming at V came to 1 base and at J to 6 bases, leaving 7 bases not matched to a gene. This CDR3 is CASSLEGGGLDTQYF. DNA for the CDR3: TGTGCCAGCAGCTTAGAAGGCGGGGGTCTTGATACGCAGTATTTT.

J is TRBJ2-2 and V is TRBV28, with no clear D. V was clipped by 3 bases and J by 7 bases, with 18 bases between them. CDR3 length: 16 amino acids. CDR1 and CDR2 from the germline V gene are MDHEN and SYDVKM. This CDR3 is CASSFRHMVEDGELFF. The CDR3 nucleotides are TGTGCCAGCAGTTTCCGACATATGGTTGAGGACGGGGAGCTGTTTTTT.

V and J are TRBV7-2 and TRBJ1-3; D gene unclear. V shed 4 bases and J shed 8 bases, with 12 bases lying between them. The germline V gene has CDR1 SGHTA and CDR2 FQGNSA. This CDR3 spans 13 amino acids. CDR3 nucleotide sequence: TGTGCCAGCAGCTCGACCTACTCGGACACCATATATTTT. It translates to CASSSTYSDTIYF.

This chain uses TRBV28 with TRBJ2-3; D call uncertain. CDR3 size: 13 residues. V dropped 4 bases and J dropped 2 bases, with 7 bases sitting between them. The germline CDR1 and CDR2 sequences are MDHEN and SYDVKM. This CDR3 reads CASSSPLTDTQYF. Here the CDR3 DNA reads TGTGCCAGCAGTTCCCCTCTCACAGATACGCAGTATTTT.

This clone was recorded once. The chain employs TRBV4-2 and TRBJ1-4; D is unresolved. The CDR3 extends over 18 amino acids. CDR1 is LGHNA, CDR2 YNFKEQ, per germline. The germline V and J ends were trimmed by 0 bases and 7 bases, with 21 bases remaining between them. In nucleotides, the CDR3 is TGTGCCAGCAGCCAAGATTCGGTACACAAAACGACTTCTGAAAAACTGTTTTTT. This codes for CASSQDSVHKTTSEKLFF.

The chain carries TRBV3-1 (or the pseudogene TRBV3-2) and TRBJ1-2, with D perhaps TRBD1 (5 bases). In germline, CDR1 is LGHDT, CDR2 YNNKEL (reference sequence). CDR3 length: 14 amino acids. The ends were cut back, 4 bases at V and 8 bases at J, with 17 bases in the middle. CDR3 nucleotide sequence: TGTGCCAGCAGCCCCTGGGGCAGTTTGGAAGGCTACACCTTC. Protein sequence: CASSPWGSLEGYTF.

The V call is TRBV24-1, the J call TRBJ1-2; tentatively, D is TRBD1 (6 bases). Germline CDR1 KGHDR, CDR2 SFDVKD. Trimming shortened V by 10 bases and J by 4 bases, and 15 bases separated the two germline ends. CDR3 length equals 13 residues. DNA for the CDR3: TGTGCCACAAGTCCGGGACACATCTATGGCTACACCTTC. This sequence encodes CATSPGHIYGYTF.

The chain employs TRBV30 and TRBJ2-5; tentative D call: TRBD2 (7 bases). The CDR3 totals 14 residues. Germline loops: CDR1 GTSNPN, CDR2 SVGIG (reference sequence). V lost 3 bases to trimming and J lost 4 bases, with 15 bases between them. CDR3 nucleotide sequence: TGTGCCTGGAGATACAAGGGGGGGTCAGAGACCCAGTACTTC. Amino acid sequence: CAWRYKGGSETQYF.

The chain carries TRBV6-2 or TRBV6-3 and TRBJ1-2; D perhaps matches TRBD1 (5 bases). Germline V lookup: CDR1 MNHEY, CDR2 SVGEGT. The V end lost 3 bases, the J end lost 10 bases, and 18 bases lay between the germline ends. The CDR3 is 14 amino acids. The CDR3 coding sequence is TGTGCCAGCAGTTATGGGGCATCTGCAGTTTCCTACACCTTC. Its protein is CASSYGASAVSYTF.